These 8 T cell receptor beta chains came from one sample sequenced in a study of CD8+CD57+ T cells in acquired aplastic anemia. For CDR3 and TCR beta VDJ profiling, genomic DNA was the template used. TCRdb passed the reads through MiXCR, listing each CDR3 protein once. Of about 240,000 distinct CDR3 sequences detected, around half appear once; the ten largest clones hold approximately 7.8%. Patients picked for sequencing had shown CD8+CD57+ cell expansion detected by flow cytometry. Sequences were obtained from sorted CD4+, CD8+, or CD8+CD57+ T cells (not recorded which) from PBMCs. Source of these receptors: a human donor with aplastic anemia.

This clonotype has at least ten counts. In DNA, the CDR3 is TGTGCCACCAGCAGATCCGTAGTCCTTCAGAACTACGAGCAGTACTTC. Translating it yields CATSRSVVLQNYEQYF. The chain has TRBV15 and TRBJ2-7; D uncertain. Germline values: CDR1 LNHNV, CDR2 YYDKDF (reference sequence). V lost 2 bases and J 3 bases, leaving 17 bases between the germline ends. CDR3 length: 16 residues.

Details on this clonotype: One end of the junction fails to match germline, which may point to a read error. The CDR3 DNA sequence: TGTGCCAGCGGCCTCCGAGGGGGGGACGCGGATGCGCAGTATTTT. Protein sequence: CASGLRGGDADAQYF. The chain is built from TRBV5-1 and TRBJ2-3, with TRBD2 as a possible D gene (7 bases). This CDR3 comprises 15 residues. Germline loops: CDR1 SGHRS, CDR2 YFSETQ.

This clonotype was counted between two and nine times. The chain links TRBV27 to TRBJ1-1, with 9 positions matching TRBD1. The CDR3 spans 12 residues. Unmatched junction bases numbered 9, after V lost 8 bases and J lost 11 bases. Germline assignment: CDR1 MNHEY and CDR2 SMNVEV (reference sequence). CDR3 protein: CASSKATGGAFF. The DNA of the CDR3 is TGTGCCAGCTCGAAAGCAACAGGGGGCGCTTTCTTT.

V usage is TRBV6-5 and J usage is TRBJ2-7; a possible D gene is TRBD2 (5 bases). The V and J ends lost 7 bases and 4 bases respectively, with 17 bases between them. The CDR3 is 14 residues long. Looked up from germline, CDR1 is MNHEY and CDR2 is SVGAGI. The CDR3 DNA sequence: TGTGCCAGCAATCGGGGAATCGGAGGATACGAGCAGTACTTC. Encoded protein: CASNRGIGGYEQYF.

The rearrangement uses TRBV5-8 and TRBJ1-1; 9 bases are shared with TRBD1. V shed 3 bases, J shed 10 bases, and the junction held 7 bases outside the gene matches. Looked up from germline, CDR1 is SGHTS and CDR2 is YDEGEE. The CDR3 extends over 13 amino acids. CDR3 sequence: CASSSRTGDGAFF. CDR3 DNA: TGTGCCAGCAGCTCCCGGACAGGGGACGGAGCTTTCTTT.

The chain has TRBV5-1 and TRBJ1-1; 7 bases are shared with TRBD1. This CDR3 has 15 residues. The germline V gene has CDR1 SGHRS and CDR2 YFSETQ. After removal of 4 bases from V and 0 bases from J, the junction contained 6 bases not matched to a gene. The CDR3 DNA sequence: TGCGCCAGCAGCCCTTCGACAGGGATGAACACTGAAGCTTTCTTT. Protein product: CASSPSTGMNTEAFF.

The V gene is TRBV15, the J gene TRBJ2-1, with 11 bases identical to TRBD1. Germline V gene sequence: CDR1 LNHNV, CDR2 YYDKDF (reference sequence). The CDR3 is made up of 13 amino acids. With 5 bases clipped from V and 9 bases from J, the junction kept 3 bases outside the gene matches. CDR3 sequence (DNA): TGTGCCACCAGCTGGGACAGGGGGGCTGAGCAGTTCTTC. It specifies CATSWDRGAEQFF.

As regards this clonotype: Possible read error: a much larger clone is one base away. The chain combines TRBV25-1 with TRBJ2-7; D gene unclear. The CDR3 is made up of 12 amino acids. Germline V CDR1 and CDR2: MGHDK, SYGVNS. The CDR3 nucleotides read TGTGCCAGCAGTCCCCAGTCCTACAAGCAGTACTTC. This encodes CASSPQSYKQYF.